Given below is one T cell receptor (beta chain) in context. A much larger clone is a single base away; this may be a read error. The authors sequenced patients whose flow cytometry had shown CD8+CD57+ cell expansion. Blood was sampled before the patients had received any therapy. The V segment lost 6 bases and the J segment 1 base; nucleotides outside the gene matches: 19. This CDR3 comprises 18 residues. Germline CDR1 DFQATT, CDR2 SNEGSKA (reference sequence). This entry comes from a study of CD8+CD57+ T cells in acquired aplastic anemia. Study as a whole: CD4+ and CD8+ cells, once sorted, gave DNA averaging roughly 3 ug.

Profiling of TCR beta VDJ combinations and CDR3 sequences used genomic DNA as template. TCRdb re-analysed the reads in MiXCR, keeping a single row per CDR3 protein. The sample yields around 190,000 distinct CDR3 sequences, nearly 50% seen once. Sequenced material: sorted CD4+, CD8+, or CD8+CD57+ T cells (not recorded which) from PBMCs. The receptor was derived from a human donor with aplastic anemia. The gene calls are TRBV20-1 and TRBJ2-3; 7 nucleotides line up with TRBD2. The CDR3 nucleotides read TGCAGTGCAACCCTGGGGCTAGCGGTCGTTTTAGGCACAGATACGCAGTATTTT. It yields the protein CSATLGLAVVLGTDTQYF.